The present TCR beta chain was sequenced within a study of early stage breast cancer tumors. Across the study: Around 10-fold was the mean read coverage per sample.

For this clone: Its antigen is as yet unknown.

Blood replicates held 0.5 ug DNA, tumor or normal breast approximately 1.5 ug, two each. The protocol was immunoSEQ multiplex PCR, while the TCRdb copy is restricted to in-frame clones and leaves out a portion. The sample contains around 40,000 clones, roughly 70% of which appear only once. Study-level points and caveats: Blood repertoires resembled normal breast more than tumor.

This sequence was found in a person in their sixties or seventies with breast cancer. Sequenced material: blood.

For the CDR3, the DNA is TGTGCCAGCAGCTTAGGACTAGCGGGGTGGCGCCAGTACTTC. Translated: CASSLGLAGWRQYF. The gene calls are TRBV7-2 and TRBJ2-7; 11 bases agree with TRBD2. The germline gives CDR1 SGHTA, CDR2 FQGNSA. J gave up 10 bases and V 1 base, and 6 bases lay outside the gene matches. This CDR3 has 14 amino acids.